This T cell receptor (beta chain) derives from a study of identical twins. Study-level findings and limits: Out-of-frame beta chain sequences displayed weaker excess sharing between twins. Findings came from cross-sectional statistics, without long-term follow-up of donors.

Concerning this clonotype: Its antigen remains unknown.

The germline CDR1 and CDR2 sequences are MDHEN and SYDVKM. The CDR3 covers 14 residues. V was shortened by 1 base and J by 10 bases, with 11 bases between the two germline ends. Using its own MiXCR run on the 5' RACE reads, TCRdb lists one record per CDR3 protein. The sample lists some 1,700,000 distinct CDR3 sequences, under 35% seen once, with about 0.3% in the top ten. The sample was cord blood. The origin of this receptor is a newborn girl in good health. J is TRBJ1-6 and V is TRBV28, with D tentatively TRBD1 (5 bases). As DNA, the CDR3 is TGTGCCAGCAGTTTATCTAAGGGGATATCACCCCTCCACTTT. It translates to CASSLSKGISPLHF.